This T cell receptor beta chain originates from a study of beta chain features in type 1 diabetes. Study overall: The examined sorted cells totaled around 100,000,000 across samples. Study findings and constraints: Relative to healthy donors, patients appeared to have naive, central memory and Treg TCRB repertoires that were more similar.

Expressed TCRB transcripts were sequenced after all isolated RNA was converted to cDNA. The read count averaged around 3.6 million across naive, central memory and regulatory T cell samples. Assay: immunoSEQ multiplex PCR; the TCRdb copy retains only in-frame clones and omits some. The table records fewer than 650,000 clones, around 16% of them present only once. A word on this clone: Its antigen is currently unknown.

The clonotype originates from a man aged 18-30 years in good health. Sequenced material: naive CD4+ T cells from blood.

CDR3 in amino acids: CASSYRGEHADTQYF. CDR3 sequence (DNA): TGTGCCAGCAGCTACCGGGGAGAGCACGCGGATACGCAGTATTTT. This chain links TRBV7-6 with TRBJ2-3; D may be TRBD2 (5 bases). CDR3 size: 15 residues. The germline V gene encodes CDR1 SGHVS and CDR2 FNYEAQ. The ends were cut back, 4 bases at V and 6 bases at J, with 17 bases in the middle.